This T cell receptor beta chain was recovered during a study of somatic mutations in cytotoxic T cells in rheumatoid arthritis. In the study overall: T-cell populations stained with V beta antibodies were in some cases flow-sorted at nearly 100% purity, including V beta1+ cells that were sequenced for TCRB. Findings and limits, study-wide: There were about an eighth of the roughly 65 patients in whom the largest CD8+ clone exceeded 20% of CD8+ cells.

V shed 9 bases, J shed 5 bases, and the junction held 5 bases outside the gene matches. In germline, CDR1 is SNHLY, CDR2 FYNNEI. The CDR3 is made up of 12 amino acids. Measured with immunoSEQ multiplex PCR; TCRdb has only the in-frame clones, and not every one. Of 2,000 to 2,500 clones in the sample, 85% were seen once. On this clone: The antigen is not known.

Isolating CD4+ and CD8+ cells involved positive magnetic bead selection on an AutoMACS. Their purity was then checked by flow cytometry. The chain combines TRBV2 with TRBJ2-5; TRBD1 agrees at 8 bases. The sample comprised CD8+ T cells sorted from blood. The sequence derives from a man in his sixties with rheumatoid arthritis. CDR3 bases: TGTGCCAGTCAGGGGGCAGGGGAGACCCAGTACTTC. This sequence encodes CASQGAGETQYF.